This TCR beta chain originates from a study of T cell responses to AZD1222 COVID-19 vaccine. The repertoire was sequenced with immunoSEQ multiplex PCR; TCRdb's copy has only in-frame clones and lacks some. The repertoire holds 75,000 to 100,000 clones, with 85% to 90% as singletons. This clone was counted a few times. Its antigen is as yet unknown. The CDR3 is 11 amino acids. Germline loops: CDR1 SGHAT, CDR2 FQNNGV. Trimming cost V 6 bases and J 8 bases, with 10 bases left between them. Study conclusions and caveats: Across spike, vaccine-associated CD4 TCRs were found, dominant at 160-218 and 743-854.

This specimen was peripheral blood, taken on day 0 of AZD1222 vaccination. This receptor was taken from an adult in good health. The V gene is TRBV11-2, the J gene TRBJ1-2, with a possible D match to TRBD1 (5 bases). As DNA, the CDR3 is TGTGCCAGCAGTGGGGGACCGGGCTACACCTTC. As protein: CASSGGPGYTF.